This T cell receptor beta chain comes out of a study of blood T cell repertoires in COVID-19. Across the study: Sample material is recorded as cDNA or gDNA derived from T cells, B-cell-depleted T cells, or PBMCs.

V lost 6 bases to trimming and J lost 3 bases; unmatched junction nucleotides: 11. The germline CDR1 and CDR2 sequences are LNHDA and SQIVND (reference sequence). The CDR3 loop spans 16 amino acids. Original processing methods: Amplification from reference gene primers served as the basis for estimated nucleated cell counts. Generated by immunoSEQ multiplex PCR, the TCRdb table keeps only in-frame clones and is missing some. D and trimming come from the DNA, and the V and J calls and clone size come from that table. The sample lists over 65,000 clones; 80% were seen once. The rearrangement uses TRBV19 and TRBJ1-5; 7 bases align to TRBD1. The sample consisted of peripheral blood. This clonotype was obtained from a woman in her 40s with active or convalescent COVID-19. DNA for the CDR3: TGTGCCAGTAGGCAAAAGAGGGGGCAGGTCAATCAGCCCCAGCATTTT. Protein sequence: CASRQKRGQVNQPQHF.